This T cell receptor beta chain derives from a study of blood T cell repertoires in COVID-19. Overall study context: Donors in the United States, Italy and Spain gave samples during acute or convalescent COVID-19. PBMCs, B-cell-depleted T cells, or T cells were the source of the cDNA or gDNA that made up the material.

Profiling relied on immunoSEQ multiplex PCR, and the TCRdb table lists in-frame clones only, not all of them. The sample has fewer than 200,000 clones, approximately 90% seen once; the top ten hold around 4.8%. This CDR3 spans 12 amino acids. Trimming removed 4 bases from V and 8 bases from J, with 11 bases in between. During active infection, Seattle patients enrolled and were then monitored through disease. This chain links TRBV12-3 or TRBV12-4 with TRBJ1-2; D might be TRBD1 (5 bases). Sequencing used peripheral blood. The sequence was obtained from a man younger than 35 with COVID-19, enrolled during active disease. This CDR3 reads CASSSRQTGYTF. CDR3 DNA: TGTGCCAGCAGTTCCCGACAGACGGGCTACACCTTC.